This TCR beta chain was captured in a study of shared clonotypes between healthy human individuals. Looking at the study overall: Per-donor plates numbered three CD4 naive, three CD4 memory, two CD8 naive and one CD8 memory.

Of note for this clone: Antigen specificity is unknown.

Genomic DNA from each subset was divided evenly over several immunoSEQ plates. Assay: immunoSEQ multiplex PCR; the TCRdb copy retains only in-frame clones and omits some. The sample carries about 600,000 clones, roughly 97% recorded once. Study observations and caveats: Unshared clonotypes carried lower generation probabilities than those common to all four donors.

The CDR3 is 15 amino acids. With 3 bases removed from V and 5 bases from J, the gap between germline ends came to 15 bases. CDR1 SGHRS and CDR2 YFSETQ come from the germline V gene. The chain recombines TRBV5-1 with TRBJ2-1; weak D call: TRBD2 (6 bases). The origin of this receptor is a woman aged 25 to 39 in good health. Specimen: naive CD4+ T cells sorted from blood. The sample's subset: CD45RA+ positively selected. CDR3 protein: CASSSGTLAHNEQFF. For the CDR3, the DNA is TGCGCCAGCAGCTCCGGGACTCTAGCCCACAATGAGCAGTTCTTC.